This TCR beta chain was obtained from a study of T cell responses to AZD1222 COVID-19 vaccine. Regarding the study as a whole: Baseline testing showed seropositivity in only five or six AZD1222 recipients. In all cases, repertoires were sampled only after the peak T cell response.

The CDR3 has 15 amino acids. Germline V lookup: CDR1 LNHDA, CDR2 SQIVND (reference sequence). V lost 3 bases to trimming and J lost 8 bases, with 16 bases between them. Profiled with immunoSEQ multiplex PCR; TCRdb holds only in-frame clones, not every one. The sample contains about 180,000 clones, 80% to 90% of which appear only once. In regard to this clone: Its antigen is not known.

The chain couples TRBV19 to TRBJ1-4; TRBD1 might be the D (5 bases). This TCR came from an adult who received the MenACWY meningococcal vaccine as a control. Sequenced here: peripheral blood, sampled 28 days after the second dose of the MenACWY control vaccine. The CDR3 region is CASSISGALNEKLFF. The CDR3 nucleotides are TGTGCCAGTAGTATTTCCGGGGCGCTTAACGAAAAACTGTTTTTT.